The next 13 T cell receptor beta chains were all read from a single sample in a study of T cells in Graves' hyperthyroidism and ophthalmopathy. TCR beta CDR3 region amplification was performed from RNA transcripts. HTBI primers drove first-round RT-PCR of the TCR CDR3. In TCRdb, the multiplex PCR reads were re-called with MiXCR into one record per CDR3 protein. The sample includes over 350,000 distinct CDR3 sequences, roughly 13% seen only once; the top ten take around 30%. Material for sequencing was blood. Receptor source: a man aged 45 to 65 with Graves' ophthalmopathy.

This clonotype came up a few times. The chain uses TRBV5-6 and TRBJ2-2; D unclear. Germline V CDR1 and CDR2: SGHDT, YYEEEE. Trimming cost V 4 bases and J 7 bases, with 20 bases left between them. The CDR3 spans 16 residues. CDR3 loop: CASSPTVGSVGGELFF. CDR3 nucleotides: TGTGCCAGCAGCCCTACCGTTGGCTCTGTAGGCGGGGAGCTGTTTTTT.

The table lists this clonotype with many counts. The J gene is TRBJ2-3, the V gene TRBV18; D not certain. CDR1 KGHSH and CDR2 LQKENI come from the germline V gene. V lost 0 bases, J lost 6 bases, and 7 bases lay in between. CDR3 length: 13 amino acids. DNA for the CDR3: TGTGCCAGCTCACCACCAAGCGTGGATACGCAGTATTTT. Translation gives CASSPPSVDTQYF.

This clonotype was detected ten times or more. The chain couples TRBV5-1 to TRBJ2-3, with a tentative D call TRBD2 (5 bases). Germline values: CDR1 SGHRS, CDR2 YFSETQ. V was shortened by 0 bases and J by 2 bases, with 7 bases between the two germline ends. The CDR3 covers 14 residues. The CDR3 region is CASSLGGYTDTQYF. CDR3 coding DNA: TGCGCCAGCAGCTTGGGCGGGTACACAGATACGCAGTATTTT.

The chain has TRBV4-1 and TRBJ2-1; 7 positions match TRBD2. Trimming at V came to 4 bases and at J to 0 bases, leaving 3 bases not matched to a gene. This CDR3 contains 15 residues. Per germline, CDR1 MGHRA and CDR2 YSYEKL. This CDR3 reads CASSPGTISYNEQFF. The DNA of the CDR3 is TGCGCCAGCAGCCCCGGGACTATCTCCTACAATGAGCAGTTCTTC.

This clonotype has at least ten counts. The chain couples TRBV5-1 to TRBJ2-1; D may correspond to TRBD1 or TRBD2 (6 bases each). Per the germline V gene, CDR1 is SGHRS and CDR2 is YFSETQ. The CDR3 runs 14 residues. The V and J ends lost 5 bases and 5 bases respectively, with 14 bases between them. This CDR3 is CASRVGGRDNEQFF. The CDR3 DNA reads TGCGCCAGCAGGGTGGGGGGCCGGGACAATGAGCAGTTCTTC.

The chain carries TRBV5-4 and TRBJ2-2, with 7 positions matching TRBD2. CDR3 length: 15 amino acids. Per germline, CDR1 SGHNT and CDR2 YYREEE (reference sequence). The V and J ends lost 1 base and 6 bases, in that order; junction bases with no gene match: 6. As DNA, the CDR3 is TGTGCCAGCAGCTTGAAGGTCGGGGGGTCCGGGGAGCTGTTTTTT. This translates into CASSLKVGGSGELFF.

This clonotype was recorded once. This chain uses TRBV25-1 with TRBJ2-1, with TRBD2 matching 9 bases. With V trimmed by 3 bases and J by 4 bases, 10 bases remained unmatched. The CDR3 has 17 amino acids. Germline-derived CDR1 and CDR2 are MGHDK and SYGVNS. In DNA, the CDR3 is TGTGCCAGCAGTGACATAAACCCGGGACTAGCTTACAATGAGCAGTTCTTC. Its protein is CASSDINPGLAYNEQFF.

This clonotype was seen many times. The genes are TRBV30 and TRBJ2-7, with TRBD1 as a possible D gene (6 bases). The CDR3 is made up of 15 amino acids. Trimming shortened V by 0 bases and J by 0 bases, and 12 bases separated the two germline ends. The germline gives CDR1 GTSNPN, CDR2 SVGIG (reference sequence). The CDR3 protein is CAWSVPGHSSYEQYF. The DNA for the CDR3 is TGTGCCTGGAGTGTTCCGGGACATTCCTCCTACGAGCAGTACTTC.

This clonotype has a count of ten or more. The J gene is TRBJ1-2, the V gene TRBV2, with D perhaps matching TRBD1 (6 bases). Germline V gene sequence: CDR1 SNHLY, CDR2 FYNNEI. This CDR3 region has 13 residues. Trimming stripped 6 bases from V and 4 bases from J, with 12 bases between. Here the CDR3 DNA reads TGTGCCAGCAGGAGGGGGGTCGGCTATGGCTACACCTTC. Translated, it gives CASRRGVGYGYTF.

This clonotype has at least ten counts. The chain couples TRBV20-1 to TRBJ2-1; 8 bases are shared with TRBD1. Germline V CDR1 and CDR2: DFQATT, SNEGSKA (reference sequence). The CDR3 runs 14 residues. The trim removed 3 bases at V and 6 bases at J, leaving 7 bases unmatched. CDR3 nucleotides: TGCAGTGCTAGCAGGGGGCGCGTAATCAATGAGCAGTTCTTC. Amino acid sequence: CSASRGRVINEQFF.

At least ten counts were recorded for this clonotype. V and J are TRBV5-6 and TRBJ2-5, with TRBD1 identical over 10 bases. The germline gives CDR1 SGHDT, CDR2 YYEEEE. The CDR3 consists of 15 residues. With 4 bases clipped from V and 5 bases from J, the junction kept 8 bases outside the gene matches. CDR3 loop: CASSQGDRGAETQYF. The CDR3 nucleotides are TGTGCCAGCAGCCAGGGGGACAGGGGCGCGGAGACCCAGTACTTC.

This clonotype showed up many times. J is TRBJ1-2 and V is TRBV3-1; the D gene is possibly TRBD1 (5 bases). Looked up from germline, CDR1 is LGHDT and CDR2 is YNNKEL (reference sequence). The CDR3 has 15 amino acids. Trimming removed 1 base from V and 7 bases from J, with 16 bases in between. CDR3 sequence reads: CASSQGHDSAGGYTF. In DNA form, the CDR3 reads TGTGCCAGCAGCCAAGGCCATGACAGTGCGGGTGGCTACACCTTC.

The table lists this clonotype with many counts. This chain connects TRBV20-1 to TRBJ1-1; TRBD1 matches 8 bases. CDR3 length: 14 residues. V lost 5 bases and J lost 3; bases outside the gene matches: 8. Germline V gives CDR1 DFQATT, CDR2 SNEGSKA (reference sequence). CDR3 nucleotide sequence: TGCAGTGCTGCAAGGACAGGGAGGGACACTGAAGCTTTCTTT. Protein product: CSAARTGRDTEAFF.